This TCR beta chain was recovered during a study of blood T cell repertoires in COVID-19. Across the whole study: Acute and convalescent COVID-19 specimens originated in the United States, Italy and Spain. T cells, B-cell-depleted T cells, or PBMCs provided the cDNA or gDNA that served as material.

This CDR3 is built from 13 residues. V lost 6 bases and J lost 2; bases outside the gene matches: 1. CDR1 is SNHLY, CDR2 FYNNEI, per germline. Worth noting for this clone: Other DNA sequences in the sample encode the same CDR3.

Methods used by the authors: Amplification of reference gene primers provided the estimated nucleated cell counts. Sequenced by immunoSEQ multiplex PCR; TCRdb stores in-frame clones only, minus some. V and J calls plus clone size are reproduced from that table; the DNA served to infer D and trimming. The data hold tens of thousands of clones, with 80% to 95% observed a single time. J is TRBJ1-5 and V is TRBV2; 7 bases are shared with TRBD1. The origin of this receptor is a woman of 80 years or more with acute or convalescent COVID-19. The sample comprised peripheral blood. Here the CDR3 DNA reads TGTGCCAGCAGAGGACAGGGCAATCAGCCCCAGCATTTT. This sequence encodes CASRGQGNQPQHF.